Sequencing of this T cell receptor beta chain was carried out in a study of blood T cell repertoires in COVID-19. Across the whole study: Whether acute or convalescent, the COVID-19 samples came from the United States, Italy and Spain.

Data came from immunoSEQ multiplex PCR; TCRdb stores just in-frame clones and leaves some out. The sample holds under 250,000 clones, around nine tenths seen once. Germline V lookup: CDR1 ENHRY, CDR2 SYGVKD. The CDR3 runs 18 residues. V was pared by 6 bases and J by 4 bases, with 12 bases of the junction left unmatched. Sequencing input: peripheral blood. V usage is TRBV10-3 and J usage is TRBJ2-2; 12 bases match TRBD1. The TCR sequence derives from a man over 45 with COVID-19, enrolled during active disease. CDR3 region: CAISAKGTGGSGTGELFF. The DNA of the CDR3 is TGTGCCATCAGCGCTAAAGGGACAGGGGGCTCAGGCACCGGGGAGCTGTTTTTT.